One and the same sample provided the 27 T cell receptor beta chains below, sequenced in a study of T cell repertoires in aging, cancer and after chemotherapy. TRB rearrangements spanning V, D and J were amplified using mixed TRB-A/B primers. Using its own MiXCR run on the multiplex PCR reads, TCRdb lists one record per CDR3 protein. Here the sample spans about 12,000 distinct CDR3 sequences, just over 30% being singletons. TCR beta rearrangements were amplified from peripheral blood genomic DNA. The sequenced sample consisted of blood. The receptors originated from a human donor in good health. The donor label of this sample is uncertain.

This clonotype appeared a few times. The chain carries TRBV19 and TRBJ1-5, with 8 nucleotides matching TRBD1. The CDR3 spans 14 residues. V was pared by 4 bases and J by 7 bases, with 6 bases of the junction left unmatched. The germline V gene encodes CDR1 LNHDA and CDR2 SQIVND (reference sequence). The CDR3 loop is CASSSTGGNQPQHF. The CDR3 coding sequence is TGTGCCAGTAGTAGCACAGGGGGTAACCAGCCCCAGCATTTT.

This clonotype was observed a few times. The chain couples TRBV6-1 to TRBJ2-3, with D perhaps given as TRBD1 or TRBD2 (6 bases each). V lost 6 bases and J lost 4, with 17 bases in between. There are 15 residues in the CDR3. The germline V gene has CDR1 MNHNS and CDR2 SASEGT. CDR3 sequence (DNA): TGTGCCAGCAGGCGGGGACAACGAACCTCAGATACGCAGTATTTT. Its translation is CASRRGQRTSDTQYF.

This clonotype was seen more than once but under ten times. J is TRBJ2-5 and V is TRBV11-2, with no clear D. CDR1 is SGHAT, CDR2 FQNNGV, per germline. The length of the CDR3 is 15 residues. Trimming shortened V by 3 bases and J by 2 bases, and 13 bases separated the two germline ends. CDR3 sequence reads: CASSFWPKLQETQYF. The DNA of the CDR3 is TGTGCCAGCAGCTTCTGGCCAAAATTGCAAGAGACCCAGTACTTC.

This clonotype was seen a few times. This chain links TRBV27 with TRBJ1-5; 7 bases line up with TRBD1. CDR1 and CDR2 from the germline V gene are MNHEY and SMNVEV (reference sequence). The CDR3 has 13 residues. J gave up 4 bases and V 3 bases, and 0 bases lay outside the gene matches. CDR3 DNA: TGTGCCAGCAGTTTGACAGGGAATCAGCCCCAGCATTTT. It codes for CASSLTGNQPQHF.

This chain joins TRBV5-6 and TRBJ2-7; no firm D call. Trimming stripped 2 bases from V and 4 bases from J, with 10 bases between. The CDR3 extends over 13 amino acids. Germline assignment: CDR1 SGHDT and CDR2 YYEEEE. The CDR3 spells CASSFSRSYEQYF. CDR3 coding DNA: TGTGCCAGCAGCTTCTCCCGATCTTACGAGCAGTACTTC.

J is TRBJ2-5 and V is TRBV19; TRBD2 agrees at 11 bases. Trimming cost V 6 bases and J 7 bases; bases outside gene matches: 10. Germline lookup yields CDR1 LNHDA and CDR2 SQIVND (reference sequence). The CDR3 runs 15 residues. CDR3 in amino acids: CASRQLAGDQGTQYF. CDR3 DNA: TGTGCCAGTAGGCAACTAGCGGGGGACCAGGGGACCCAGTACTTC.

This clonotype was detected a few times. The chain uses TRBV15 and TRBJ1-3; D is perhaps TRBD1 (6 bases). The length of the CDR3 is 16 residues. V lost 0 bases to trimming and J lost 1 base, with 10 bases between them. Germline V gene data show CDR1 as LNHNV and CDR2 as YYDKDF (reference sequence). The CDR3 sequence is CATSRDGGLSGNTIYF. CDR3 in DNA: TGTGCCACCAGCAGAGATGGGGGGCTATCTGGAAACACCATATATTTT. The entire variable domain, with the rest obtained from reference TRBV15 and TRBJ1-3, is as follows: DAMVIQNPRYQVTQFGKPVTLSCSQTLNHNVMYWYQQKSSQAPKLLFHYYDKDFNNEADTPDNFQSRRPNTSFCFLDIRSPGLGDTAMYLCATSRDGGLSGNTIYFGEGSWLTVV.

This clonotype was detected only a few times. This chain joins TRBV5-5 and TRBJ2-1; 9 bases line up with TRBD1. The trim removed 4 bases at V and 3 bases at J, leaving 5 bases unmatched. CDR3 length equals 15 residues. Germline V gives CDR1 SGHKS, CDR2 YYEKEE (reference sequence). DNA for the CDR3: TGTGCCAGCAGCCTGAGGGACAGGGTCTACAATGAGCAGTTCTTC. Translation: CASSLRDRVYNEQFF.

This rearrangement joins TRBV27 to TRBJ1-6; no firm D call. The V end was cut by 4 bases, the J end by 7 bases, with 11 bases between. The CDR3 covers 14 residues. Per the germline V gene, CDR1 is MNHEY and CDR2 is SMNVEV (reference sequence). Written as DNA, the CDR3 is TGTGCCAGCAGTTCTCCGGACTGGAATTCACCCCTCCACTTT. Amino acid sequence: CASSSPDWNSPLHF.

This chain links TRBV19 with TRBJ1-1; TRBD1 aligns across 7 bases. Germline-derived CDR1 and CDR2 are LNHDA and SQIVND (reference sequence). The CDR3 has 15 amino acids. Trimming at V came to 7 bases and at J to 4 bases, leaving 12 bases not matched to a gene. CDR3 bases: TGTGCCAGTACCAAGAGGCAGGGGGGCGGCACTGAAGCTTTCTTT. Its translation is CASTKRQGGGTEAFF.

This clonotype was found a few times. The chain carries TRBV10-3 and TRBJ2-1, with D possibly matching TRBD2 (5 bases). The length of the CDR3 is 13 residues. CDR1 is ENHRY, CDR2 SYGVKD, per germline. Trimming stripped 0 bases from V and 5 bases from J, with 5 bases between. The CDR3 sequence: CAISESGDNEQFF. CDR3 DNA: TGTGCCATCAGTGAGTCCGGGGACAATGAGCAGTTCTTC.

This clonotype was counted only a few times. The rearrangement joins TRBV27 to TRBJ2-7, with TRBD1 matching 7 bases. The junction had 14 bases not matched to a gene; V was cut back by 7 bases and J by 5 bases. This CDR3 spans 15 amino acids. CDR1 and CDR2 from the germline V gene are MNHEY and SMNVEV (reference sequence). The DNA of the CDR3 is TGTGCCAGCAACTCCTTGACAGGGAGTGTACACGAGCAGTACTTC. This gives the protein CASNSLTGSVHEQYF.

The chain joins TRBV18 to TRBJ2-2; TRBD1 is a possible D gene (6 bases). Germline V gene lookup returns CDR1 KGHSH and CDR2 LQKENI. The V and J ends lost 8 bases and 1 base respectively, with 14 bases between them. The length of the CDR3 is 15 residues. CDR3 amino acids: CASAKTGQNTGELFF. CDR3 sequence (DNA): TGTGCCAGCGCCAAAACGGGACAGAACACCGGGGAGCTGTTTTTT.

The V gene is TRBV6-5, the J gene TRBJ2-6, with D maybe TRBD1 (6 bases). Trimming cost V 7 bases and J 5 bases, with 12 bases left between them. The CDR3 contains 14 residues. Germline lookup yields CDR1 MNHEY and CDR2 SVGAGI. The CDR3 nucleotides read TGTGCCAGCAACCAGGGGCCTAGGGCCAACGTCCTGACTTTC. Protein: CASNQGPRANVLTF.

Within the sample, this clonotype is medium-sized. V is TRBV29-1 and J is TRBJ1-2, with D uncertain. Germline assignment: CDR1 SQVTM and CDR2 ANQGSEA. The CDR3 has 12 amino acids. V was pared by 0 bases and J by 4 bases, with 6 bases between. The CDR3 is CSVEDRTYGYTF. CDR3 nucleotides: TGCAGCGTTGAAGACAGAACCTATGGCTACACCTTC.

This clonotype is termed medium-sized. This chain uses TRBV12-3 or TRBV12-4 with TRBJ2-1; TRBD2 agrees at 7 bases. Trimming at V came to 5 bases and at J to 10 bases, leaving 5 bases not matched to a gene. The CDR3 totals 12 residues. The CDR3 DNA reads TGTGCCAGCAGTCCCGGACTAGGCGAGCAGTTCTTC. Amino acid sequence: CASSPGLGEQFF.

This clonotype has more than one count but fewer than ten. The chain combines TRBV19 with TRBJ1-1, with D hard to call. The V and J ends lost 5 bases and 0 bases respectively, with 10 bases between them. Germline V CDR1 and CDR2: LNHDA, SQIVND (reference sequence). This CDR3 has 14 residues. CDR3 in DNA: TGTGCCAGTAGTTTAATGGGTATGAACACTGAAGCTTTCTTT. It codes for CASSLMGMNTEAFF.

The V call is TRBV19, the J call TRBJ1-2, with no clear D. Germline-derived CDR1 and CDR2 are LNHDA and SQIVND (reference sequence). V lost 10 bases and J 7 bases, leaving 19 bases between the germline ends. The CDR3 consists of 13 residues. The CDR3 nucleotides read TGTGCCACAGGACGGAATACTGGTGGTGGCTACACCTTC. Encoded protein: CATGRNTGGGYTF.

The CDR3 here is CASSLVPGRRSGANVLTF. In DNA form, the CDR3 reads TGTGCCAGCAGCTTAGTGCCGGGACGGAGATCTGGGGCCAACGTCCTGACTTTC. The genes are TRBV7-2 and TRBJ2-6, with D possibly called TRBD1 or TRBD2 (5 bases each). V gave up 1 base and J gave up 1 base, with 14 bases separating them. The CDR3 has 18 residues. Germline V gene lookup returns CDR1 SGHTA and CDR2 FQGNSA.

The rearrangement joins TRBV12-3 or TRBV12-4 to TRBJ1-6, with a possible D match to TRBD1 (5 bases). V was clipped by 6 bases and J by 14 bases, with 23 bases between them. This CDR3 region has 15 residues. CDR3 residues: CASSGGRASILTLHF. CDR3 coding DNA: TGTGCCAGCAGCGGGGGGAGAGCAAGTATTTTAACCCTCCACTTT.

The V and J genes are TRBV19 and TRBJ2-2; TRBD2 matches 10 bases. CDR1 is LNHDA, CDR2 SQIVND, per germline (reference sequence). The trim removed 3 bases at V and 3 bases at J, leaving 7 bases unmatched. This CDR3 has 17 amino acids. The CDR3 loop reads CASSIISGGMHTGELFF. DNA for the CDR3: TGTGCCAGTAGTATTATTAGCGGGGGGATGCACACCGGGGAGCTGTTTTTT.

By proportion, this clonotype is medium-sized (0.01 to 0.1%). This sequence joins TRBV29-1 and TRBJ1-1, with 7 bases lining up with TRBD1. Germline CDR1 SQVTM, CDR2 ANQGSEA. The CDR3 has 13 amino acids. Trimming removed 8 bases from V and 2 bases from J; junction bases left unmatched: 8. The CDR3 loop reads CSCERGLNTEAFF. CDR3 DNA sequence: TGCAGCTGTGAAAGGGGGCTTAACACTGAAGCTTTCTTT.

The CDR3 loop is CASSPFFGGASYNEQFF. The CDR3 DNA is TGTGCCAGCAGTCCCTTCTTCGGGGGGGCCTCCTACAATGAGCAGTTCTTC. The chain is built from TRBV6-5 and TRBJ2-1; 8 nucleotides agree with TRBD2. V lost 5 bases, J lost 0 bases, and 9 bases stayed unmatched. CDR1 and CDR2 (germline): MNHEY, SVGAGI. The CDR3 is made up of 17 amino acids.

This clonotype is medium-sized (0.01 to 0.1%). The chain joins TRBV19 to TRBJ2-1; D call uncertain. CDR1 is LNHDA, CDR2 SQIVND, per germline (reference sequence). The CDR3 has 11 residues. The V end was cut by 5 bases, the J end by 5 bases, with 4 bases between. Written as DNA, the CDR3 is TGTGCCAGTAGTGCACACAATGAGCAGTTCTTC. Translation gives CASSAHNEQFF.

This clonotype was detected once. Mismatch with germline at one junction end may stem from a read error. The chain uses TRBV5-4 and TRBJ2-3; 8 bases agree with TRBD2. CDR1 and CDR2 (germline): SGHNT, YYREEE (reference sequence). This CDR3 region has 16 residues. CDR3 residues: CASSPAALAATDMQYF. Here the CDR3 DNA reads TGTGCCAGCAGCCCAGCCGCACTAGCGGCAACAGATATGCAGTATTTT.

The table lists this clonotype with a few counts. This rearrangement joins TRBV12-3 or TRBV12-4 to TRBJ1-1, with D possibly matching TRBD1 (5 bases). The ends were cut back, 4 bases at V and 1 base at J, with 10 bases in the middle. CDR3 size: 14 residues. This CDR3 reads CASSYAGQNTEAFF. CDR3 nucleotide sequence: TGTGCCAGCAGTTACGCCGGACAGAACACTGAAGCTTTCTTT.

This chain joins TRBV12-3 or TRBV12-4 and TRBJ2-7, with 8 bases identical to TRBD2. V trimming: 5 bases; J trimming: 3 bases; junction bases outside the gene matches: 6. CDR3 size: 14 residues. CDR3 amino acids: CASSGRGAHYEQYF. The CDR3 bases are TGTGCCAGCAGTGGGCGGGGGGCCCACTACGAGCAGTACTTC.